These 30 T cell receptor beta chains were sequenced from one sample in a study of blood T cell repertoires in COVID-19. The method was immunoSEQ multiplex PCR; TCRdb's version includes in-frame clones alone and lacks a portion of them. The table includes roughly 200,000 clones, 86% detected once. The sequenced sample was PBMCs or T cells enriched from blood (not recorded which). These receptors all stem from a woman in her 30s who had recovered from COVID-19.

The rearrangement uses TRBV12-3 or TRBV12-4 and TRBJ2-7; 8 bases fit TRBD1. V shed 5 bases, J shed 5 bases, and the junction held 2 bases outside the gene matches. The CDR3 is 12 residues long. The CDR3 loop reads CASSQQGDEQYF. CDR3 nucleotides: TGTGCCAGCAGTCAACAGGGGGACGAGCAGTACTTC.

The chain carries TRBV27 and TRBJ2-7; 8 bases map to TRBD1. With V trimmed by 8 bases and J by 4 bases, 13 bases remained unmatched. Germline CDR1 and CDR2: MNHEY and SMNVEV (reference sequence). This CDR3 is built from 15 residues. The CDR3 DNA sequence: TGTGCCAGCTTGATCGGGACAGGCCGATCTTACGAGCAGTACTTC. As protein: CASLIGTGRSYEQYF.

This rearrangement joins TRBV14 to TRBJ1-6; TRBD1 matches 11 bases. Unmatched junction bases numbered 2, after V lost 4 bases and J lost 6 bases. Per the germline V gene, CDR1 is SGHDN and CDR2 is FVKESK. The CDR3 extends over 15 amino acids. The CDR3 sequence: CASSRGTGGNSPLHF. In DNA form, the CDR3 reads TGTGCCAGCAGCCGAGGGACAGGGGGTAATTCACCCCTCCACTTT.

The chain is built from TRBV19 and TRBJ2-6; tentatively, D is TRBD2 (6 bases). Per the germline V gene, CDR1 is LNHDA and CDR2 is SQIVND (reference sequence). This CDR3 has 15 residues. Trimming left V 5 bases short and J 8 bases short, with 16 bases between. In DNA, the CDR3 is TGTGCCAGTAGTCCGGGGAGGTTGAGGACCAACGTCCTGACTTTC. It yields the protein CASSPGRLRTNVLTF.

The CDR3 reads CASSQAAGGEQPQHF. Written as DNA, the CDR3 is TGCGCCAGCAGCCAAGCAGCGGGGGGCGAACAGCCCCAGCATTTT. The chain has TRBV4-1 and TRBJ1-5; TRBD1 might be the D (6 bases). Germline assignment: CDR1 MGHRA and CDR2 YSYEKL. Trimming stripped 1 base from V and 7 bases from J, with 14 bases between. The CDR3 sequence is 15 residues long.

The chain couples TRBV2 to TRBJ1-5; weak D call: TRBD1 (5 bases). The germline gives CDR1 SNHLY, CDR2 FYNNEI. V lost 8 bases and J lost 2, with 16 bases in between. This CDR3 spans 15 amino acids. The CDR3 loop is CASGRGSGGNQPQHF. The DNA for the CDR3 is TGTGCCAGCGGCCGGGGCTCGGGGGGCAATCAGCCCCAGCATTTT. The full variable domain, rest sourced from reference TRBV2 and TRBJ1-5, is EPEVTQTPSHQVTQMGQEVILRCVPISNHLYFYWYRQILGQKVEFLVSFYNNEISEKSEIFDDQFSVERPDGSNFTLKIRSTKLEDSAMYFCASGRGSGGNQPQHFGDGTRLSIL.

CDR3 nucleotides: TGTGCCAGCAGCGAACCTCTGGGGACAGTAAACACCGGGGAGCTGTTTTTT. Translation: CASSEPLGTVNTGELFF. The chain joins TRBV9 to TRBJ2-2; 7 bases map to TRBD1. This CDR3 has 17 amino acids. Trimming removed 3 bases from V and 2 bases from J; junction bases left unmatched: 10. CDR1 is SGDLS, CDR2 YYNGEE, per germline. The full variable domain, in which reference TRBV9 and TRBJ2-2 provide the parts outside the CDR3, is DSGVTQTPKHLITATGQRVTLRCSPRSGDLSVYWYQQSLDQGLQFLIQYYNGEERAKGNILERFSAQQFPDLHSELNLSSLELGDSALYFCASSEPLGTVNTGELFFGEGSRLTVL.

The rearrangement uses TRBV7-3 and TRBJ1-2; D may be TRBD1 (5 bases). CDR1 is SGHTA and CDR2 is FQGTGA in the germline V gene. This CDR3 has 13 amino acids. V lost 4 bases and J lost 5, with 11 bases in between. The CDR3 region is CASSYGTGYGYTF. The CDR3 DNA follows: TGTGCCAGCAGCTATGGGACTGGTTATGGCTACACCTTC.

This sequence joins TRBV4-1 and TRBJ2-7, with D perhaps TRBD1 (6 bases). V was trimmed by 1 base and J by 3 bases, leaving 10 bases between them. This CDR3 contains 14 residues. Germline V gene sequence: CDR1 MGHRA, CDR2 YSYEKL. CDR3 coding DNA: TGCGCCAGCAGCCAAGGAACAGGGAACTACGAGCAGTACTTC. Translated: CASSQGTGNYEQYF.

The chain carries TRBV28 and TRBJ2-1; 13 nucleotides align to TRBD2. The CDR3 sequence is 15 residues long. The germline gives CDR1 MDHEN, CDR2 SYDVKM. With V trimmed by 6 bases and J by 6 bases, 5 bases remained unmatched. CDR3 sequence (DNA): TGTGCCAGCAGCCATGGACTAGCGGGAGTCAATGAGCAGTTCTTC. Its protein is CASSHGLAGVNEQFF.

The chain uses TRBV6-1 and TRBJ2-5; D gene unclear. Between the trimmed V and J ends, which lost 1 base and 1 base, there was a span of 10 bases. This CDR3 is 15 amino acids long. Germline-derived CDR1 and CDR2 are MNHNS and SASEGT. The CDR3 reads CASSEERNLQETQYF. CDR3 bases: TGTGCCAGCAGTGAAGAGAGAAACCTCCAAGAGACCCAGTACTTC.

This chain uses TRBV28 with TRBJ1-6; D is possibly TRBD1 (6 bases). Germline CDR1 reads MDHEN; CDR2 reads SYDVKM. Between the trimmed V and J ends, which lost 7 bases and 3 bases, there was a span of 13 bases. This CDR3 spans 15 amino acids. This chain's CDR3 is CASTLGGHYNSPLHF. CDR3 nucleotides: TGTGCCAGCACTCTTGGGGGCCACTATAATTCACCCCTCCACTTT.

The chain employs TRBV13 and TRBJ1-2, with 12 positions matching TRBD1. V gave up 5 bases and J gave up 2 bases; unmatched junction bases: 9. This CDR3 has 17 residues. Germline V gives CDR1 PRHDT, CDR2 FYEKMQ (reference sequence). The CDR3 DNA sequence: TGTGCCAGCAGCCTCGGGACAGGGGGCGCAGGGAACTATGGCTACACCTTC. It codes for CASSLGTGGAGNYGYTF.

This chain joins TRBV15 and TRBJ2-2; perhaps TRBD1 as D (5 bases). Between the trimmed V and J ends, which lost 0 bases and 4 bases, there was a span of 9 bases. The germline CDR1 and CDR2 sequences are LNHNV and YYDKDF (reference sequence). The length of the CDR3 is 15 residues. The CDR3 here is CATSRDRGGTGELFF. As DNA, the CDR3 is TGTGCCACCAGCAGAGATAGGGGTGGCACCGGGGAGCTGTTTTTT.

V is TRBV5-4 and J is TRBJ2-3, with 7 bases that match TRBD2. The CDR3 is 17 residues long. Germline V gene data show CDR1 as SGHNT and CDR2 as YYREEE (reference sequence). V lost 5 bases, J lost 0 bases, and 12 bases stayed unmatched. The CDR3 region is CASRGRDGSTSTDTQYF. CDR3 sequence (DNA): TGTGCCAGCAGAGGGAGGGACGGATCAACTAGCACAGATACGCAGTATTTT.

The genes are TRBV25-1 and TRBJ2-2, with 8 positions matching TRBD1. Germline CDR1 and CDR2: MGHDK and SYGVNS. This CDR3 is built from 14 residues. V lost 6 bases to trimming and J lost 4 bases; unmatched junction nucleotides: 4. The CDR3 DNA is TGTGCCAGCAGCCAGGGGGCGGGCACCGGGGAGCTGTTTTTT. This sequence encodes CASSQGAGTGELFF.

The chain joins TRBV18 to TRBJ2-3; TRBD1 is a possible D gene (5 bases). Trimming removed 3 bases at V and 4 bases at J, with 20 bases between. The CDR3 has 17 amino acids. Per the germline V gene, CDR1 is KGHSH and CDR2 is LQKENI. CDR3 residues: CASSPPRTIEQSDTQYF. The CDR3 coding sequence is TGTGCCAGCTCACCCCCGCGGACAATTGAACAGTCAGATACGCAGTATTTT.

The genes are TRBV5-1 and TRBJ2-1; 11 nucleotides line up with TRBD2. The junction had 7 bases not matched to a gene; V was cut back by 2 bases and J by 9 bases. Germline CDR1 and CDR2: SGHRS and YFSETQ. This CDR3 is 15 amino acids long. CDR3 region: CASSFTGTSGSEQFF. CDR3 sequence (DNA): TGCGCCAGCAGCTTTACCGGGACTAGCGGCAGTGAGCAGTTCTTC.

The chain employs TRBV15 and TRBJ2-7, with 9 bases fitting TRBD1. The germline V gene has CDR1 LNHNV and CDR2 YYDKDF (reference sequence). CDR3 length equals 14 residues. V shed 0 bases and J 3 bases; nucleotides not matched to a gene: 0. CDR3 in DNA: TGTGCCACCAGCAGAGAGGGACAGGGCTACGAGCAGTACTTC. It codes for CATSREGQGYEQYF.

CDR3 coding DNA: TGCGCCAGCAGCCAAGAAGGGACAATGAACACTGAAGCTTTCTTT. Translated: CASSQEGTMNTEAFF. J is TRBJ1-1 and V is TRBV4-1; TRBD1 is a possible D gene (6 bases). Trimming cost V 0 bases and J 0 bases, with 8 bases left between them. Germline assignment: CDR1 MGHRA and CDR2 YSYEKL. The CDR3 loop spans 15 amino acids.

The V gene is TRBV7-2, the J gene TRBJ2-5; weak D call: TRBD1 (5 bases). The germline CDR1 and CDR2 sequences are SGHTA and FQGNSA. Deletions cut 2 bases from V and 3 bases from J, with 16 bases between. The CDR3 loop spans 16 amino acids. As DNA, the CDR3 is TGTGCCAGCAGCTTATTTGAAAGGGGCAGCAAAGAGACCCAGTACTTC. Protein sequence: CASSLFERGSKETQYF.

In regard to this clone: One end of the junction does not line up with germline, which may come from a read error. The rearrangement joins TRBV24-1 to TRBJ2-1; 9 bases match TRBD2. Germline values: CDR1 KGHDR, CDR2 SFDVKD. The CDR3 is 17 residues long. CDR3 in DNA: TGTGCCCCCAGTGATCGGCGGGAGGGGGGGGCCTACAATGAGCAGTTCTTC. It specifies CAPSDRREGGAYNEQFF.

The chain combines TRBV7-8 with TRBJ2-2; unclear D gene. The CDR3 loop spans 16 amino acids. Trimming removed 1 base at V and 0 bases at J, with 9 bases between. Germline V CDR1 and CDR2: SGHVS, FQNEAQ. The CDR3 protein is CASSLDGPANTGELFF. As DNA, the CDR3 is TGTGCCAGCAGCTTAGATGGGCCAGCGAACACCGGGGAGCTGTTTTTT.

This clone was counted a few times. V and J are TRBV29-1 and TRBJ1-2; TRBD1 agrees at 7 bases. Germline values: CDR1 SQVTM, CDR2 ANQGSEA. The V gene end was trimmed by 8 bases and the J gene end by 6 bases; junction bases not matched to a gene: 15. This CDR3 comprises 14 residues. CDR3 loop: CSFWTGTVADGYTF. CDR3 nucleotide sequence: TGCAGCTTTTGGACAGGCACGGTAGCCGATGGCTACACCTTC.

V is TRBV6-5 and J is TRBJ1-1, with no clear D. The germline V and J ends were trimmed by 6 bases and 0 bases, with 14 bases remaining between them. The germline V gene encodes CDR1 MNHEY and CDR2 SVGAGI. The CDR3 covers 15 residues. The CDR3: CASSLEPVMNTEAFF. The CDR3 nucleotides are TGTGCCAGCAGCCTAGAACCGGTAATGAACACTGAAGCTTTCTTT.

This clone has just one count. V and J are TRBV19 and TRBJ1-6; D is ambiguous. Per germline, CDR1 LNHDA and CDR2 SQIVND (reference sequence). The CDR3 consists of 17 residues. The ends were cut back, 6 bases at V and 7 bases at J, with 22 bases in the middle. The CDR3 nucleotides read TGTGCCAGTAGGACCCTCCGGGGAGGGTGGAGAAATTCACCCCTCCACTTT. It encodes CASRTLRGGWRNSPLHF. Variable domain in full (rest from reference TRBV19 and TRBJ1-6): DGGITQSPKYLFRKEGQNVTLSCEQNLNHDAMYWYRQDPGQGLRLIYYSQIVNDFQKGDIAEGYSVSREKKESFPLTVTSAQKNPTAFYLCASRTLRGGWRNSPLHFGNGTRLTVT.

The chain employs TRBV24-1 and TRBJ2-5; 10 nucleotides line up with TRBD1. The CDR3 runs 16 residues. V dropped 4 bases and J dropped 2; count of bases not matched to a gene: 6. The germline V gene has CDR1 KGHDR and CDR2 SFDVKD. CDR3 nucleotides: TGTGCCACCAGTGACATCGGGACAGGGGCACAAGAGACCCAGTACTTC. This translates into CATSDIGTGAQETQYF.

The rearrangement links TRBV6-1 to TRBJ2-3; TRBD1 matches 10 bases. In germline, CDR1 is MNHNS, CDR2 SASEGT. The V and J ends lost 2 bases and 6 bases, in that order; junction bases with no gene match: 8. The CDR3 covers 16 residues. CDR3 sequence: CASSESGGQGFDTQYF. The CDR3 region has the DNA TGTGCCAGCAGTGAATCGGGGGGACAGGGGTTCGATACGCAGTATTTT.

The chain employs TRBV19 and TRBJ1-1; D is unresolved. Trimming pared 2 bases from V and 1 base from J, leaving 8 bases between. Looked up from germline, CDR1 is LNHDA and CDR2 is SQIVND (reference sequence). The CDR3 length is 14 residues. The CDR3 bases are TGTGCCAGTAGTATAATTGAGGGGAACACTGAAGCTTTCTTT. It is translated as CASSIIEGNTEAFF.

This chain uses TRBV7-9 with TRBJ1-5; 7 bases fit TRBD1. V dropped 5 bases and J dropped 3; count of bases not matched to a gene: 4. CDR1 is SEHNR, CDR2 FQNEAQ, per germline (reference sequence). The CDR3 contains 14 residues. The CDR3 DNA reads TGTGCCAGCAGCCCCACAGGGGACAATCAGCCCCAGCATTTT. Translated: CASSPTGDNQPQHF.